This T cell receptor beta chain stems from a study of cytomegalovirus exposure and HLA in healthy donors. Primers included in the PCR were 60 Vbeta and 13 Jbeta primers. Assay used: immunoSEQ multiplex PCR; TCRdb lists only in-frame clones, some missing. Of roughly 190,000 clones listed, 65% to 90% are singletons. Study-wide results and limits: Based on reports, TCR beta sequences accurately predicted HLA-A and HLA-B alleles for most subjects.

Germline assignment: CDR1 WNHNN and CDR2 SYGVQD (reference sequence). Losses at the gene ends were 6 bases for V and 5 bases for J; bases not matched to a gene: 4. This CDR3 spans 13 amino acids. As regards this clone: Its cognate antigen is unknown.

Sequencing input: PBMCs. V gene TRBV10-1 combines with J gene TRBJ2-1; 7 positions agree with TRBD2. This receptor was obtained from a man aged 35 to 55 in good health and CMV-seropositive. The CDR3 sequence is CASSRGGNNEQFF. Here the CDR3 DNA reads TGCGCCAGCAGCCGCGGGGGTAACAATGAGCAGTTCTTC.